This TCR beta chain was recorded in a study of Ad26.COV2.S vaccination and SARS-CoV-2 variants. Findings of the study overall: Individuals receiving vaccine had higher spike-specific TCR breadth than placebo recipients did. Assessments of TCR breadth and depth may have underestimated the total T cell responses. Researchers reported similar non-spike TCR breadth in vaccine and placebo recipients. It was reported that spike-specific CD8+ and CD4+ T cell responses were substantially broad after vaccination.

Profiled with immunoSEQ multiplex PCR; TCRdb holds only in-frame clones, not every one. Here the sample spans just over 350,000 clones, about 91% being singletons. Concerning this clone itself: Antigen specificity is unknown.

V gave up 2 bases and J gave up 3 bases; unmatched junction bases: 5. Germline lookup yields CDR1 SGDLS and CDR2 YYNGEE. The CDR3 spans 15 residues. The sequence was obtained from a human donor who had recovered from COVID-19. Sequencing used peripheral blood, obtained after recovery from COVID-19. The chain combines TRBV9 with TRBJ1-5; 7 bases agree with TRBD1. In nucleotides, the CDR3 is TGTGCCAGCAGCGTGACAGGGAGTCTCAATCAGCCCCAGCATTTT. Translation: CASSVTGSLNQPQHF.